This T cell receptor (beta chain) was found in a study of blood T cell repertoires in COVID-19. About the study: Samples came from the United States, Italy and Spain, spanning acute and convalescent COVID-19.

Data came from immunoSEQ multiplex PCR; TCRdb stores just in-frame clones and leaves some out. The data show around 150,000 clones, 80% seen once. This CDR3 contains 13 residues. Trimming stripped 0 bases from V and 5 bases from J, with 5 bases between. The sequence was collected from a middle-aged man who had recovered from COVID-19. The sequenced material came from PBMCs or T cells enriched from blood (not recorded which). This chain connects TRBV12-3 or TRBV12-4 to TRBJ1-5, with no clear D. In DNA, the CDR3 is TGTGCCAGCAGTTTAGCCGGGGATCAGCCCCAGCATTTT. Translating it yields CASSLAGDQPQHF.